This TCR beta chain emerged from a study of response to subunit inactivated influenza vaccine. TCRdb fed the RT-PCR reads into MiXCR, producing one record per CDR3 protein. The table records hundreds of thousands of distinct CDR3 sequences, roughly 10% of them present only once. The germline V gene has CDR1 SGHAT and CDR2 FQNNGV. The CDR3 has 14 residues. Trimming shortened V by 1 base and J by 6 bases, and 11 bases separated the two germline ends. The V gene is TRBV11-2, the J gene TRBJ2-3, with a weak D call TRBD1 (5 bases). This specimen was PBMCs from blood, taken on the day of vaccination. The clonotype comes from a man aged 50-59 years who received an inactivated influenza vaccine. DNA of the CDR3: TGTGCCAGCAGCTTAGTCCCGGACATTGATACGCAGTATTTT. Translating gives CASSLVPDIDTQYF.